This T cell receptor (beta chain) was obtained from a study of blood T cell repertoires in COVID-19. Whole-study context: Acute and convalescent COVID-19 specimens originated in the United States, Italy and Spain. T cells, B-cell-depleted T cells, or PBMCs supplied cDNA or gDNA.

Original methodology: Quantification of nucleated cells was approximated via reference gene primer amplification. Here immunoSEQ multiplex PCR was the method, and the copy in TCRdb shows in-frame clones only, minus some. V and J calls and clone size are copied from that table; D and trimming were computed from the DNA. Here the sample spans roughly 120,000 clones, 70% to 90% being singletons. The TCR sequence derives from a human donor in a cohort sampled during active COVID-19. Material for sequencing was peripheral blood.

The CDR3 region has the DNA TGCAGTGCTAGTGTGGGGAGCTCCTACAATGAGCAGTTCTTC. Its translation is CSASVGSSYNEQFF. V usage is TRBV20-1 and J usage is TRBJ2-1, with D tentatively TRBD2 (5 bases). CDR3 length: 14 amino acids. The ends were cut back, 3 bases at V and 0 bases at J, with 9 bases in the middle. Germline lookup yields CDR1 DFQATT and CDR2 SNEGSKA (reference sequence).